This is a list of T cell receptor beta chains from one sample in a study of human T cells and chemical hapten exposure. MiXCR, run by TCRdb on the RACE reads, gives a single entry per CDR3 protein. This sample yields approximately 89,000 distinct CDR3 sequences, of which roughly 10% are seen a single time; over 2% belongs to the top ten. Sample: whole blood, taken in connection with sensitization to the hapten diphenylcyclopropenone (DPC). The receptors derive from a woman in her 30s with alopecia areata. Some clones in this sample may be carry-over from other donors' samples. The CDR3 runs from the conserved cysteine through the conserved F or W. D genes are given only for firm matches. Size is stated for part of the rows, as once, few or many counts, or as a class when the clone is expanded.

J: TRBJ2-5
D: .
size: .
V: TRBV29-1
CDR3: CSVMPGVQETQYF
DNA: TGCAGCGTCATGCCAGGAGTACAAGAGACCCAGTACTTC

J: TRBJ2-5
D: .
size: .
V: TRBV12-3/TRBV12-4
CDR3: CASRLTADSSGTQYF
DNA: TGTGCCAGCAGGCTTACGGCGGACAGCTCTGGGACCCAGTACTTC

J: TRBJ2-5
D: .
size: few
V: TRBV5-1
CDR3: CASSLVSVTNQETQYF
DNA: TGCGCCAGCAGCTTGGTCTCGGTTACCAACCAAGAGACCCAGTACTTC

J: TRBJ1-1
D: TRBD1
size: .
V: TRBV4-1
CDR3: CASSLSIEGAGTEAFF
DNA: TGCGCCAGCAGCCTAAGTATCGAGGGGGCAGGCACTGAAGCTTTCTTT

J: TRBJ2-5
D: TRBD2
size: many
V: TRBV6-5
CDR3: CASSTTSGVETQYF
DNA: TGTGCCAGCAGCACGACTAGCGGGGTCGAGACCCAGTACTTC

J: TRBJ2-3
D: .
size: many
V: TRBV20-1
CDR3: CSARGRTSTDTQYF
DNA: TGCAGTGCTAGAGGGCGGACTAGCACAGATACGCAGTATTTT

J: TRBJ2-2
D: TRBD1
size: many
V: TRBV28
CDR3: CASRNQGANTGELFF
DNA: TGTGCCAGCAGAAACCAGGGGGCGAACACCGGGGAGCTGTTTTTT

J: TRBJ2-7
D: .
size: many
V: TRBV7-6
CDR3: CASSLALGGYEQYF
DNA: TGTGCCAGCAGCTTAGCGCTCGGCGGCTACGAGCAGTACTTC

J: TRBJ1-2
D: TRBD1
size: many
V: TRBV28
CDR3: CASSLGDRVYGYTF
DNA: TGTGCCAGCAGTTTGGGGGACAGGGTCTATGGCTACACCTTC

J: TRBJ2-2
D: TRBD2
size: many
V: TRBV30
CDR3: CAWSVLDSGGRANTGELFF
DNA: TGTGCCTGGAGTGTACTCGATAGCGGGGGGCGGGCGAACACCGGGGAGCTGTTTTTT

J: TRBJ1-6
D: .
size: many
V: TRBV6-1
CDR3: CASSVADSPLHF
DNA: TGTGCCAGCAGTGTGGCGGATTCACCCCTCCACTTT

J: TRBJ2-7
D: TRBD2
size: many
V: TRBV6-1
CDR3: CASTSRGVINEQYF
DNA: TGTGCCAGCACGTCGCGGGGGGTAATCAACGAGCAGTACTTC

J: TRBJ1-1
D: TRBD1
size: many
V: TRBV12-3/TRBV12-4
CDR3: CASTVGAGGHTEAFF
DNA: TGTGCCAGCACCGTCGGAGCAGGGGGTCACACTGAAGCTTTCTTT

J: TRBJ2-7
D: .
size: many
V: TRBV28
CDR3: CASSPGSYEQYF
DNA: TGTGCCAGCAGTCCAGGCTCCTACGAGCAGTACTTC

J: TRBJ1-4
D: TRBD1
size: many
V: TRBV7-2
CDR3: CASSFRGQGKKLFF
DNA: TGTGCCAGCAGCTTTAGGGGACAGGGGAAAAAACTGTTTTTT

J: TRBJ2-2
D: .
size: .
V: TRBV5-1
CDR3: CASSPGGPSNTGELFF
DNA: TGCGCCAGCAGCCCAGGAGGGCCTTCTAACACCGGGGAGCTGTTTTTT

J: TRBJ1-6
D: .
size: .
V: TRBV3-1
CDR3: CASSHQTYNSPLHF
DNA: TGTGCCAGCAGCCATCAGACGTATAATTCACCCCTCCACTTT

J: TRBJ2-7
D: .
size: few
V: TRBV6-1
CDR3: CASSAGQTYEQYF
DNA: TGTGCCAGCAGTGCCGGACAGACCTACGAGCAGTACTTC

J: TRBJ2-1
D: TRBD2
size: few
V: TRBV29-1
CDR3: CSVLGLAGGNEQFF
DNA: TGCAGCGTCCTTGGACTAGCGGGAGGGAATGAGCAGTTCTTC

J: TRBJ1-3
D: .
size: many
V: TRBV20-1
CDR3: CSAPTWGDKDQSSGNTIYF
DNA: TGCAGTGCCCCTACCTGGGGGGACAAAGACCAAAGCTCTGGAAACACCATATATTTT

J: TRBJ2-3
D: .
size: many
V: TRBV7-8
CDR3: CASSLVPITFTDTQYF
DNA: TGTGCCAGCAGCTTAGTGCCGATCACCTTCACAGATACGCAGTATTTT

J: TRBJ2-1
D: .
size: .
V: TRBV6-2/TRBV6-3
CDR3: CASSQGREQFF
DNA: TGTGCCAGCAGCCAGGGTCGGGAGCAGTTCTTC

J: TRBJ1-6
D: TRBD1
size: few
V: TRBV18
CDR3: CASSLSVTGESLLHF
DNA: TGTGCCAGCTCACTATCTGTGACAGGGGAGTCCCTCCTCCACTTT

J: TRBJ2-5
D: TRBD1
size: few
V: TRBV29-1
CDR3: CSVASVGGTGTQYF
DNA: TGCAGCGTCGCATCTGTAGGGGGCACAGGGACCCAGTACTTC

J: TRBJ2-2
D: .
size: few
V: TRBV2
CDR3: CASIEDTYTGELFF
DNA: TGTGCCAGCATAGAGGACACTTACACCGGGGAGCTGTTTTTT

J: TRBJ2-1
D: .
size: .
V: TRBV7-8
CDR3: CASSSVAEQFF
DNA: TGTGCCAGCAGCTCGGTGGCTGAGCAGTTCTTC

J: TRBJ2-3
D: .
size: many
V: TRBV5-4
CDR3: CASSLDPGSSPDTQYF
DNA: TGTGCCAGCAGCTTGGATCCGGGTTCCTCTCCGGATACGCAGTATTTT

J: TRBJ2-7
D: TRBD1
size: many
V: TRBV12-5
CDR3: CATTTGASYEQYF
DNA: TGTGCCACCACGACAGGGGCCTCCTACGAGCAGTACTTC

J: TRBJ2-3
D: TRBD2
size: .
V: TRBV5-4
CDR3: CTSSRGTSGPTDTQYF
DNA: TGTACCAGCAGCCGTGGGACTAGCGGACCCACAGATACGCAGTATTTT

J: TRBJ2-7
D: TRBD1
size: .
V: TRBV10-3
CDR3: CAVRQGHFYEQYF
DNA: TGTGCCGTCCGACAGGGACATTTCTACGAGCAGTACTTC

J: TRBJ2-1
D: TRBD2
size: .
V: TRBV29-1
CDR3: CSVVRDYSYNEQFF
DNA: TGCAGCGTTGTCCGGGACTATTCCTACAATGAGCAGTTCTTC

J: TRBJ2-4
D: TRBD2
size: few
V: TRBV28
CDR3: CASRVPGSGIERSGIQYF
DNA: TGTGCCAGCAGAGTGCCGGGAAGCGGGATAGAAAGGTCGGGCATTCAGTACTTC

J: TRBJ2-1
D: TRBD2
size: .
V: TRBV12-3/TRBV12-4
CDR3: CASSLSRGGDNEQFF
DNA: TGTGCCAGCAGTTTATCGCGGGGGGGAGATAATGAGCAGTTCTTC

J: TRBJ1-2
D: .
size: once
V: TRBV28
CDR3: CASSHPDYGYTF
DNA: TGTGCCAGCAGCCATCCTGACTATGGCTACACCTTC

J: TRBJ2-3
D: .
size: many
V: TRBV15
CDR3: CAASSTDTQYF
DNA: TGTGCCGCTTCTAGCACAGATACGCAGTATTTT

J: TRBJ1-5
D: .
size: .
V: TRBV20-1
CDR3: CSANVGSNQPQHF
DNA: TGCAGTGCTAACGTAGGGAGCAATCAGCCCCAGCATTTT

J: TRBJ2-1
D: TRBD1
size: .
V: TRBV7-2
CDR3: CASSSSGTGVNEQFF
DNA: TGTGCCAGCAGCTCCTCCGGGACAGGGGTCAATGAGCAGTTCTTC

J: TRBJ1-6
D: TRBD1
size: many
V: TRBV6-2/TRBV6-3
CDR3: CASSYVTGDSPLHF
DNA: TGTGCCAGCAGTTACGTTACAGGGGATTCACCCCTCCACTTT

J: TRBJ2-7
D: TRBD2
size: many
V: TRBV11-2
CDR3: CASSSPISGRGPYEQYF
DNA: TGTGCCAGCAGCTCTCCCATAAGCGGGAGAGGACCCTACGAGCAGTACTTC

J: TRBJ2-7
D: .
size: .
V: TRBV4-3
CDR3: CASSQDKTWGYEQYF
DNA: TGCGCCAGCAGCCAGGATAAGACTTGGGGCTACGAGCAGTACTTC

J: TRBJ2-3
D: TRBD2
size: once
V: TRBV2
CDR3: CASRFSGGAGDTQYF
DNA: TGTGCCAGCAGATTTAGCGGGGGGGCCGGAGATACGCAGTATTTT

J: TRBJ1-6
D: TRBD1
size: .
V: TRBV11-3
CDR3: CASSWEGTGHSPLHF
DNA: TGTGCCAGCAGCTGGGAGGGGACAGGGCATTCACCCCTCCACTTT

J: TRBJ2-3
D: TRBD2
size: .
V: TRBV4-3
CDR3: CASSQYPSGITDTQYF
DNA: TGCGCCAGCAGCCAATATCCTAGCGGGATCACAGATACGCAGTATTTT

J: TRBJ1-1
D: .
size: many
V: TRBV6-1
CDR3: CASRQGNTEAFF
DNA: TGTGCCAGCAGGCAGGGGAACACTGAAGCTTTCTTT

J: TRBJ2-1
D: .
size: many
V: TRBV29-1
CDR3: CSISREGQFF
DNA: TGCAGCATCTCCCGGGAAGGGCAGTTCTTC

J: TRBJ1-6
D: .
size: few
V: TRBV9
CDR3: CASSVGSAYNSPLHF
DNA: TGTGCCAGCAGCGTAGGTTCAGCCTATAATTCACCCCTCCACTTT

J: TRBJ2-1
D: .
size: many
V: TRBV29-1
CDR3: CSSAGRSGGEQFF
DNA: TGCAGCAGCGCAGGAAGGTCCGGGGGTGAGCAGTTCTTC

J: TRBJ1-6
D: .
size: few
V: TRBV6-5
CDR3: CASSPSHDNSPLHF
DNA: TGTGCCAGCAGCCCCTCGCATGATAATTCACCCCTCCACTTT

J: TRBJ2-5
D: .
size: .
V: TRBV4-1
CDR3: CASSQVQTQGETQYF
DNA: TGCGCCAGCAGCCAAGTTCAAACACAGGGAGAGACCCAGTACTTC

J: TRBJ1-4
D: .
size: many
V: TRBV28
CDR3: CASSRDQGEKLFF
DNA: TGTGCCAGCAGTCGGGATCAAGGGGAAAAACTGTTTTTT

J: TRBJ2-1
D: TRBD2
size: .
V: TRBV5-6
CDR3: CASSPVGTSGLNEQFF
DNA: TGTGCCAGCAGCCCGGTTGGGACTAGCGGCCTCAATGAGCAGTTCTTC

J: TRBJ2-1
D: .
size: many
V: TRBV9
CDR3: CASSLYPDHNEQFF
DNA: TGTGCCAGCAGCCTCTACCCCGATCACAATGAGCAGTTCTTC

J: TRBJ2-6
D: .
size: many
V: TRBV28
CDR3: CASSLTGSGANVLTF
DNA: TGTGCCAGCAGCCTAACAGGGTCTGGGGCCAACGTCCTGACTTTC

J: TRBJ2-1
D: .
size: many
V: TRBV18
CDR3: CASSPRGAGYNEQFF
DNA: TGTGCCAGCTCACCAAGGGGGGCTGGTTACAATGAGCAGTTCTTC